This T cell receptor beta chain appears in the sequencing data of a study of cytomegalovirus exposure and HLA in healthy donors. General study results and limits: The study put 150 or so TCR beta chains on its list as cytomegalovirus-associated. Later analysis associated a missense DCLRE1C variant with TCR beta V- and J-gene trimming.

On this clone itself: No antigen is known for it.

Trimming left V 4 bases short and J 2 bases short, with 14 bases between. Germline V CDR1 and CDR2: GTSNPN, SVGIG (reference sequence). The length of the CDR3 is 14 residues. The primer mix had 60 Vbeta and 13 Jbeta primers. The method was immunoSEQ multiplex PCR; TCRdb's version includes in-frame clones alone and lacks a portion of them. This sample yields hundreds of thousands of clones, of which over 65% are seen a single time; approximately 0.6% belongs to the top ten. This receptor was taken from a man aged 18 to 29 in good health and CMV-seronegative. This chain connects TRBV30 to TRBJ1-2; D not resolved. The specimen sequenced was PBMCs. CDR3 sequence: CAWIPGPGNYGYTF. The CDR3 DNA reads TGTGCCTGGATACCAGGACCGGGGAACTATGGCTACACCTTC. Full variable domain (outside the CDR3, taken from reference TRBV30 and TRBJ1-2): SQTIHQWPATLVQPVGSPLSLECTVEGTSNPNLYWYRQAAGRGLQLLFYSVGIGQISSEVPQNLSASRPQDRQFILSSKKLLLSDSGFYLCAWIPGPGNYGYTFGSGTRLTVV.